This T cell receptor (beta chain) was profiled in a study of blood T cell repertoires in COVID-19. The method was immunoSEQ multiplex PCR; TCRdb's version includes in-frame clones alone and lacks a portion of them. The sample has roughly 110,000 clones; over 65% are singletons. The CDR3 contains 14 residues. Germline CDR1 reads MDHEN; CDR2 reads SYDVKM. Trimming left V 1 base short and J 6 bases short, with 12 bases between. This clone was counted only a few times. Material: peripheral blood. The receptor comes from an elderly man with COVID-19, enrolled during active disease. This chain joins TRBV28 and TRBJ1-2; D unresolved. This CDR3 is CASSLSYSGNGYTF. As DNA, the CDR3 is TGTGCCAGCAGTTTATCCTATTCGGGGAATGGCTACACCTTC.